This TCR beta chain was captured by sequencing in a study of cytomegalovirus exposure and HLA in healthy donors. Details on this clone: Its antigen remains unknown.

In the PCR, 60 Vbeta and 13 Jbeta primers were used. Here immunoSEQ multiplex PCR was the method, and the copy in TCRdb shows in-frame clones only, minus some. The repertoire consists of 150,000 to 200,000 clones, with 60% to 85% occurring once and the leading ten covering approximately 3.1%. The CDR3 is 16 amino acids. The V and J ends lost 7 bases and 3 bases, in that order; junction bases with no gene match: 14. Per the germline V gene, CDR1 is SGHTA and CDR2 is FQGTGA. Study observations and caveats: There were three CMV-associated chains whose specificity for CMV antigens was confirmed in vitro.

This sequence joins TRBV7-3 and TRBJ2-5; TRBD1 matches at 7 bases. This receptor was taken from a woman aged 40 to 55 in good health and CMV-seronegative. The source material was PBMCs. For the CDR3, the DNA is TGTGCCAGCATCCGAAGAGGACAGGCAGATAAAGAGACCCAGTACTTC. Translating it yields CASIRRGQADKETQYF. The whole variable domain, filled in from reference TRBV7-3 and TRBJ2-5, reads GAGVSQTPSNKVTEKGKYVELRCDPISGHTALYWYRQSLGQGPEFLIYFQGTGAADDSGLPNDRFFAVRPEGSVSTLKIQRTERGDSAVYLCASIRRGQADKETQYFGPGTRLLVL.